The 13 T cell receptor beta chains below were found in one sample sequenced in a study of blood T cell repertoires in COVID-19. Some clones are missing from TCRdb's copy, which holds only in-frame ones; the method was immunoSEQ multiplex PCR. This sample has under 50,000 clones, with over 85% found just once. Material for sequencing was peripheral blood. The source is a man aged 65-85 years with active COVID-19.

The chain is built from TRBV19 and TRBJ2-2; tentative D call: TRBD2 (6 bases). Between the trimmed V and J ends, which lost 6 bases and 3 bases, there was a span of 14 bases. Germline V CDR1 and CDR2: LNHDA, SQIVND (reference sequence). CDR3 size: 15 residues. CDR3 residues: CASSTRRVDTGELFF. The CDR3 nucleotides read TGTGCCAGTAGCACGCGGAGGGTGGACACCGGGGAGCTGTTTTTT. Together with reference TRBV19 and TRBJ2-2, the CDR3 gives the full variable domain: DGGITQSPKYLFRKEGQNVTLSCEQNLNHDAMYWYRQDPGQGLRLIYYSQIVNDFQKGDIAEGYSVSREKKESFPLTVTSAQKNPTAFYLCASSTRRVDTGELFFGEGSRLTVL.

The rearrangement joins TRBV7-2 to TRBJ2-7; TRBD2 matches at 9 bases. Germline loops: CDR1 SGHTA, CDR2 FQGNSA. J gave up 5 bases and V 3 bases, and 5 bases lay outside the gene matches. CDR3 size: 14 residues. As DNA, the CDR3 is TGTGCCAGCAGCTTTTTAGCGGGGGCGAACGAGCAGTACTTC. It encodes CASSFLAGANEQYF.

This chain joins TRBV27 and TRBJ2-1; 11 nucleotides match TRBD2. After removal of 3 bases from V and 3 bases from J, the junction contained 7 bases not matched to a gene. Per germline, CDR1 MNHEY and CDR2 SMNVEV (reference sequence). The CDR3 sequence is 17 residues long. In DNA form, the CDR3 reads TGTGCCAGCAGTTTTCTCCTACTAGCGGGAGTCTACAATGAGCAGTTCTTC. Its protein is CASSFLLLAGVYNEQFF.

This chain connects TRBV5-4 to TRBJ1-2; D possibly corresponds to TRBD1 (6 bases). Between the trimmed V and J ends, which lost 0 bases and 2 bases, there was a span of 14 bases. CDR3 length: 16 amino acids. Germline V lookup: CDR1 SGHNT, CDR2 YYREEE (reference sequence). The CDR3 loop is CASSLGTARANYGYTF. The CDR3 nucleotides are TGTGCCAGCAGCTTGGGGACAGCCCGTGCGAACTATGGCTACACCTTC.

The J gene is TRBJ2-1, the V gene TRBV27, with 12 bases that match TRBD2. The CDR3 consists of 16 residues. Germline CDR1 is MNHEY and CDR2 is SMNVEV (reference sequence). Losses at the gene ends were 6 bases for V and 6 bases for J; bases not matched to a gene: 9. The CDR3, as DNA: TGTGCCAGCAGCCCGCTAGCGGGAGGGCCAGGCAATGAGCAGTTCTTC. Translation gives CASSPLAGGPGNEQFF.

This chain uses TRBV28 with TRBJ1-1; no definite D call. V was clipped by 2 bases and J by 2 bases, with 9 bases between them. CDR1 is MDHEN and CDR2 is SYDVKM in the germline V gene. This CDR3 region has 14 residues. CDR3 sequence reads: CASSLVRQNTEAFF. CDR3 sequence (DNA): TGTGCCAGCAGTTTAGTCAGACAAAACACTGAAGCTTTCTTT.

The rearrangement joins TRBV18 to TRBJ2-2, with TRBD2 matching 9 bases. The CDR3 sequence is 16 residues long. CDR1 and CDR2 (germline): KGHSH, LQKENI. V was pared by 5 bases and J by 1 base, with 5 bases of the junction left unmatched. CDR3 protein: CASSAKLAGNTGELFF. The DNA of the CDR3 is TGTGCCAGCTCAGCGAAACTAGCGGGGAACACCGGGGAGCTGTTTTTT. Using reference TRBV18 and TRBJ2-2 for the parts outside the CDR3, the full variable domain is NAGVMQNPRHLVRRRGQEARLRCSPMKGHSHVYWYRQLPEEGLKFMVYLQKENIIDESGMPKERFSAEFPKEGPSILRIQQVVRGDSAAYFCASSAKLAGNTGELFFGEGSRLTVL.

The chain employs TRBV28 and TRBJ1-3; the D gene is possibly TRBD1 (5 bases). V was pared by 2 bases and J by 0 bases, with 11 bases between. This CDR3 has 16 residues. CDR1 is MDHEN, CDR2 SYDVKM, per germline. CDR3 nucleotide sequence: TGTGCCAGCAGTTTACCTCGGGGGTTCTCTGGAAACACCATATATTTT. This sequence encodes CASSLPRGFSGNTIYF.

V is TRBV6-5 and J is TRBJ1-4; weak D call: TRBD1 (5 bases). This CDR3 has 14 residues. Germline CDR1 is MNHEY and CDR2 is SVGAGI. V shed 10 bases and J shed 1 base, with 13 bases lying between them. CDR3 DNA: TGTGCCACTGGGGGGGGATTAACTAATGAAAAACTGTTTTTT. This sequence encodes CATGGGLTNEKLFF.

The chain carries TRBV10-3 and TRBJ2-7; 8 bases line up with TRBD1. The germline V gene has CDR1 ENHRY and CDR2 SYGVKD. V lost 9 bases, J lost 7 bases, and 11 bases stayed unmatched. The CDR3 extends over 13 amino acids. The CDR3 sequence: CAIGTGPKGEQYF. DNA of the CDR3: TGTGCCATAGGGACAGGCCCCAAAGGGGAGCAGTACTTC.

The rearrangement joins TRBV18 to TRBJ1-3; a possible D gene is TRBD1 (5 bases). Trimming pared 2 bases from V and 2 bases from J, leaving 10 bases between. The CDR3 has 15 residues. Germline CDR1 reads KGHSH; CDR2 reads LQKENI. The CDR3 DNA sequence: TGTGCCAGCTCACCAGGGGCAGGGACTGGAAACACCATATATTTT. Encoded protein: CASSPGAGTGNTIYF.

The chain employs TRBV9 and TRBJ2-5; D is possibly TRBD2 (5 bases). In germline, CDR1 is SGDLS, CDR2 YYNGEE. V shed 0 bases and J shed 2 bases, with 14 bases lying between them. This CDR3 is built from 16 residues. The CDR3 here is CASSVGARGLQETQYF. Written as DNA, the CDR3 is TGTGCCAGCAGCGTAGGGGCACGCGGGCTTCAAGAGACCCAGTACTTC.

The V and J genes are TRBV5-1 and TRBJ2-7, with D hard to call. The ends were cut back, 0 bases at V and 5 bases at J, with 9 bases in the middle. The germline V gene has CDR1 SGHRS and CDR2 YFSETQ. The CDR3 is 13 amino acids. Here the CDR3 reads CASSLEQLDEQYF. CDR3 bases: TGCGCCAGCAGCTTGGAACAGCTGGACGAGCAGTACTTC.